The clone carrying this T cell receptor (beta chain) was seen many times. The data originate from a study of early T cells in non-severe SARS-CoV-2 infection. Study-level background: Alpha and beta chains were unpaired, from unsorted whole-blood bulk RNA.

TCRdb fed the 5' RACE reads into MiXCR, producing one record per CDR3 protein. The repertoire holds more than 85,000 distinct CDR3 sequences, with around an eighth as singletons. V trimming: 2 bases; J trimming: 4 bases; junction bases outside the gene matches: 7. CDR1 is SGHTA and CDR2 is FQGNSA in the germline V gene. The CDR3 covers 15 residues. Specimen: whole blood, collected at baseline. This sequence was found in an adult who was a healthcare worker with PCR-confirmed SARS-CoV-2 infection or an uninfected control (not recorded which). The genes are TRBV7-2 and TRBJ1-2; 7 bases map to TRBD1. In DNA form, the CDR3 reads TGTGCCAGCAGCTTAAGGGACACAGGGGTCTATGGCTACACCTTC. It specifies CASSLRDTGVYGYTF.